This T cell receptor beta chain was recovered during a study of PD-1 blockade in classical Hodgkin lymphoma. Study-level results: At C4D1, TCR diversity had climbed significantly for CD4+ cells, though not for CD8+ cells. Possible causes of repertoire differences, disease activity or prior therapy, remain undefined. Newly diagnosed patients reportedly trailed healthy donors in baseline TCR diversity.

The data were produced by immunoSEQ multiplex PCR, yet TCRdb's version contains in-frame clones alone and is incomplete. This sample has 30,000 to 45,000 clones, with around 87% found just once. Patients all relapsed after autologous stem cell transplantation, and there was variation in brentuximab vedotin exposure. Complete response, partial response or progressive disease made up the best responses. The V end lost 3 bases, the J end lost 5 bases, and 5 bases lay between the germline ends. The CDR3 consists of 12 residues. Germline V gene sequence: CDR1 ENHRY, CDR2 SYGVKD. Turning to this clone: Its matching antigen is unknown.

The clonotype comes from a human donor with classical Hodgkin lymphoma. Here the sequenced sample was peripheral blood mononuclear cells (PBMCs), taken at baseline. This chain links TRBV10-3 with TRBJ1-5; D remains ambiguous. The CDR3 nucleotides read TGTGCCATCAGTGAAGGCGATCAGCCCCAGCATTTT. Residues: CAISEGDQPQHF.